What follows describes a single TCR beta chain. This entry belongs to a study of blood T cell repertoires in COVID-19. Study information: Some COVID-19 samples were acute and others convalescent; all came from the United States, Italy and Spain.

V dropped 4 bases and J dropped 2 bases, with 12 bases sitting between them. Per germline, CDR1 LGHDT and CDR2 YNNKEL (reference sequence). There are 14 residues in the CDR3. Authors' analysis steps: Using reference gene primer amplification, nucleated cell counts were estimated. TCRdb's table, derived via immunoSEQ multiplex PCR, lists solely in-frame clones and lacks some. The DNA gave D and trimming, while V, J and clone size come from that table. The sample holds about 120,000 clones; about 90% are singletons and the top ten take more than 25%. This clonotype was sampled from a woman between 65 and 79 years old with acute or convalescent COVID-19. Material: peripheral blood. This chain uses TRBV3-1 (or the pseudogene TRBV3-2) with TRBJ2-7; TRBD2 is a possible D gene (6 bases). CDR3 sequence (DNA): TGTGCCAGCAGCCCCCGGGACTCAGCCTACGAGCAGTACTTC. The encoded protein is CASSPRDSAYEQYF.